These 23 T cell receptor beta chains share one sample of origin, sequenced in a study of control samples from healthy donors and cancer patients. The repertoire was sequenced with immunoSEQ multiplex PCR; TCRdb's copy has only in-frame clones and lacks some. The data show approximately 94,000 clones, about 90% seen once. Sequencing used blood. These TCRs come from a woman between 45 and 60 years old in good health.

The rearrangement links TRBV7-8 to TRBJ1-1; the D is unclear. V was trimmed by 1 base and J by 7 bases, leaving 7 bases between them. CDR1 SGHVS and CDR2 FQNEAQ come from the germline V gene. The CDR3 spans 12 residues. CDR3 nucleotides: TGTGCCAGCAGCTTAGGCCAGATTGAAGCTTTCTTT. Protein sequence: CASSLGQIEAFF.

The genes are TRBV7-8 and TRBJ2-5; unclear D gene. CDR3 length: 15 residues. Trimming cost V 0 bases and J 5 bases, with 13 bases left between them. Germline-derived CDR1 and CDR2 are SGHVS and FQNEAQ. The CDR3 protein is CASSLAFPEWETQYF. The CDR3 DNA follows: TGTGCCAGCAGCTTAGCGTTCCCTGAGTGGGAGACCCAGTACTTC.

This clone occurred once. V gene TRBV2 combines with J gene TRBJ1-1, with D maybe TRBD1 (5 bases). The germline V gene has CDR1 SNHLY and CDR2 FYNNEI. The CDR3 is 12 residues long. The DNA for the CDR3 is TGTGCTCCCCGAAGGGGCAACACTGAAGCTTTCTTT. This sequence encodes CAPRRGNTEAFF.

The CDR3 here is CASSSLGGIQYF. The CDR3 coding sequence is TGTGCCAGCAGCTCCCTTGGGGGCATTCAGTACTTC. The chain couples TRBV7-2 to TRBJ2-4; D might be TRBD1 or TRBD2, each matching 5 bases. With 4 bases removed from V and 9 bases from J, the gap between germline ends came to 10 bases. In germline, CDR1 is SGHTA, CDR2 FQGNSA. The CDR3 is 12 residues long. Complete variable domain (other parts from reference TRBV7-2 and TRBJ2-4): GAGVSQSPSNKVTEKGKDVELRCDPISGHTALYWYRQSLGQGLEFLIYFQGNSAPDKSGLPSDRFSAERTGGSVSTLTIQRTQQEDSAVYLCASSSLGGIQYFGAGTRLSVL.

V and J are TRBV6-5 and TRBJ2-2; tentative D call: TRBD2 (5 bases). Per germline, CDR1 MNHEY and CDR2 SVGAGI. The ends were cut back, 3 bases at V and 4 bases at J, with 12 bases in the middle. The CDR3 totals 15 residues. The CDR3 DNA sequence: TGTGCCAGCAGTTATGAGGGCCCTGGCACCGGGGAGCTGTTTTTT. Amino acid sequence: CASSYEGPGTGELFF.

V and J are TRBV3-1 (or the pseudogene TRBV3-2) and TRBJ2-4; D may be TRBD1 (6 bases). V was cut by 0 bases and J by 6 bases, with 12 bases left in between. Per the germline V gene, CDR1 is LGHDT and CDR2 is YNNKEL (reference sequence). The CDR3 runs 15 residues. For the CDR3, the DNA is TGTGCCAGCAGCCAAGAGGAGAGGGACATAAACATTCAGTACTTC. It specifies CASSQEERDINIQYF.

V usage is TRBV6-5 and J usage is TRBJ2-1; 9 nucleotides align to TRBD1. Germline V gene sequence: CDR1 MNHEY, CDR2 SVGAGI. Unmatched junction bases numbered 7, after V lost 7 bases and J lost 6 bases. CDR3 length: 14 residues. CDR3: CASNRDRDVNEQFF. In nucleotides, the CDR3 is TGTGCCAGCAACCGGGACAGGGATGTCAATGAGCAGTTCTTC.

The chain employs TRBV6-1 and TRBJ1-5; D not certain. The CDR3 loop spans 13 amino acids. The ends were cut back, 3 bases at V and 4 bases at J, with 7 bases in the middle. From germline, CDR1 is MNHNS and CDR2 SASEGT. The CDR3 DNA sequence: TGTGCCAGCAGTGACCTTCGTAATCAGCCCCAGCATTTT. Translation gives CASSDLRNQPQHF.

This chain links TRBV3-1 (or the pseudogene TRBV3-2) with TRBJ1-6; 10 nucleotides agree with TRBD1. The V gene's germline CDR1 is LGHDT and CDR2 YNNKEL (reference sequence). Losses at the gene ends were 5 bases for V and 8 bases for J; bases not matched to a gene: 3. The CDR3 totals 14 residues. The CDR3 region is CASSEGTGDSPLHF. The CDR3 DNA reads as TGTGCCAGCAGCGAAGGGACAGGGGATTCACCCCTCCACTTT.

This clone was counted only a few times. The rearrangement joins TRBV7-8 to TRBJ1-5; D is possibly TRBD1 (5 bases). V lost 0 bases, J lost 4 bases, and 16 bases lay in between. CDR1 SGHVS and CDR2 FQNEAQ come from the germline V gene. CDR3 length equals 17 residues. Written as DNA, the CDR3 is TGTGCCAGCAGCTTAGCGACGGCAGGGAGGCGTAATCAGCCCCAGCATTTT. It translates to CASSLATAGRRNQPQHF.

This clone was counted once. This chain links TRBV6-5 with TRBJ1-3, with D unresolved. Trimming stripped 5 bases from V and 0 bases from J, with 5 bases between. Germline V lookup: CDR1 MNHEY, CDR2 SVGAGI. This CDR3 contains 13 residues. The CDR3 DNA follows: TGTGCCAGCAGTACAGTCTCTGGAAACACCATATATTTT. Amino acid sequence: CASSTVSGNTIYF.

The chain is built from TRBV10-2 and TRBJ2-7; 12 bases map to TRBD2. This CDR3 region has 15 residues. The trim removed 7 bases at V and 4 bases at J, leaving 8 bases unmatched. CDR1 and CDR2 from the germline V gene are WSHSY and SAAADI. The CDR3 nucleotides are TGCGCCAGCAAACTAGCGGGGGGCTTGGTATACGAGCAGTACTTC. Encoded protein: CASKLAGGLVYEQYF.

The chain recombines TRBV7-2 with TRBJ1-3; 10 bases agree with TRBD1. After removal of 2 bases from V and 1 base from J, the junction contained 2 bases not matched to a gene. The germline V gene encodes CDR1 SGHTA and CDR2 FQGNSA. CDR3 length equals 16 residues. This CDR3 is CASSLRDRGSGNTIYF. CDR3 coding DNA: TGTGCCAGCAGCTTACGGGACAGGGGATCTGGAAACACCATATATTTT.

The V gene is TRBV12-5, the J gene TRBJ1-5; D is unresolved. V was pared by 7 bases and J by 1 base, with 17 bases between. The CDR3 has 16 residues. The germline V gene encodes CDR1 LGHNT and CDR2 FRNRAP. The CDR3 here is CASAGVPNLSNQPQHF. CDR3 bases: TGTGCTAGTGCTGGGGTTCCCAACCTCAGCAATCAGCCCCAGCATTTT.

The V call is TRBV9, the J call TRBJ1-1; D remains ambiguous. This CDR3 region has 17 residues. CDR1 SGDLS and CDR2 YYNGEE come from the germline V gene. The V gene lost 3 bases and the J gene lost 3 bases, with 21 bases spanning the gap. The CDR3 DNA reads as TGTGCCAGCAGCGCGACGTCCCCCGAGCCCTCTTACACTGAAGCTTTCTTT. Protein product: CASSATSPEPSYTEAFF. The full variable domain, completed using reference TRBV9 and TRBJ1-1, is DSGVTQTPKHLITATGQRVTLRCSPRSGDLSVYWYQQSLDQGLQFLIQYYNGEERAKGNILERFSAQQFPDLHSELNLSSLELGDSALYFCASSATSPEPSYTEAFFGQGTRLTVV.

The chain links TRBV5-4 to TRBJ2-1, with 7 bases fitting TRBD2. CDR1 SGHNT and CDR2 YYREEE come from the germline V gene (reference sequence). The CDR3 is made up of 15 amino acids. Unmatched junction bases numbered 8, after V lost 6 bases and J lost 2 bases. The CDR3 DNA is TGTGCCAGCACCGCCTGGGGAGGGGCCTACAATGAGCAGTTCTTC. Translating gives CASTAWGGAYNEQFF.

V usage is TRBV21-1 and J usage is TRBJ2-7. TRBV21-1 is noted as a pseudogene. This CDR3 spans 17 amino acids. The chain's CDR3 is CASSKEGGPVPPHEQYV. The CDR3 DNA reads TGTGCCAGCAGCAAAGAGGGTGGTCCGGTCCCCCCCCACGAGCAGTACGTC.

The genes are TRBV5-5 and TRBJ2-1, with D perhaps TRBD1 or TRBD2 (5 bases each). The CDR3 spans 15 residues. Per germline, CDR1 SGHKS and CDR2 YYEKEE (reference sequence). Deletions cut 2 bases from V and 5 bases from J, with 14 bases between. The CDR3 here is CASSLEGNSDNEQFF. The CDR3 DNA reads TGTGCCAGCAGCTTAGAGGGGAATTCTGACAATGAGCAGTTCTTC.

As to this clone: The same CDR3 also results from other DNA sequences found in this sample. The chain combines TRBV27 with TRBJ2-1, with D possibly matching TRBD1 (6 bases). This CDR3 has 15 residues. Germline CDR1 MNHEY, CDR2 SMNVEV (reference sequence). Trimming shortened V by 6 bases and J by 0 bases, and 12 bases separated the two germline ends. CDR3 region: CASRVTRGSYNEQFF. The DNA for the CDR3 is TGTGCCAGCAGGGTTACCAGGGGCTCCTACAATGAGCAGTTCTTC.

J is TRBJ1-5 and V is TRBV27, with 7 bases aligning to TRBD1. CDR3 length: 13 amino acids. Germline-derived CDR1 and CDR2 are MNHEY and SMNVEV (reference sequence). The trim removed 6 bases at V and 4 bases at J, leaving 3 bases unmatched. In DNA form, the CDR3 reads TGTGCCAGCAGGGAGACAGGGAATCAGCCCCAGCATTTT. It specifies CASRETGNQPQHF.

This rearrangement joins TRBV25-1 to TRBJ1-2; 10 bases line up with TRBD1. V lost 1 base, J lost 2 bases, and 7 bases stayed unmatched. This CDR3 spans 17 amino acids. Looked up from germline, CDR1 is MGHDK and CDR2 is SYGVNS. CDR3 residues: CASSEWGQGPTNYGYTF. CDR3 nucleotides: TGTGCCAGCAGTGAATGGGGACAGGGGCCTACCAACTATGGCTACACCTTC.

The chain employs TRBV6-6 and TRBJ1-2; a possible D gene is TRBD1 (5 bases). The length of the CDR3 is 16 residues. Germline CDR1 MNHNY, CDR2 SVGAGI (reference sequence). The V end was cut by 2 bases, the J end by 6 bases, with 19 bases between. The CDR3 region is CASSYEERGFKHGYTF. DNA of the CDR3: TGTGCCAGCAGTTACGAGGAAAGGGGTTTTAAGCATGGCTACACCTTC.

The CDR3 DNA sequence: TGTGCCAGCAGTTATCTTGGGGTCGGGACTGAAGCTTTCTTT. Encoded protein: CASSYLGVGTEAFF. The chain employs TRBV6-5 and TRBJ1-1, with unresolved D. This CDR3 region has 14 residues. V was trimmed by 3 bases and J by 5 bases, leaving 13 bases between them. The V gene's germline CDR1 is MNHEY and CDR2 SVGAGI.